This T cell receptor (beta chain) was sequenced in a study of CD8 T cells in Susac syndrome. cDNA came from approximately 0.5 to 1 ug RNA primed by random hexamers. Amplification of TCR beta CDR3 spanned 54 Vbeta and 13 Jbeta via immunoSEQ multiplex PCR. From the immunoSEQ multiplex PCR reads, TCRdb called clonotypes with MiXCR, one entry per CDR3 protein. The profile covers 140,000 to 150,000 distinct CDR3 sequences, with 85% to 95% appearing a single time and approximately 0.11% taken by the ten largest. The material sequenced was CD4+ T cells from PBMCs. The receptor comes from a human donor with multiple sclerosis.

The CDR3 protein is CASSQISTGQETQYF. CDR3 nucleotides: TGCGCCAGCAGCCAAATAAGTACAGGTCAAGAGACCCAGTACTTC. This rearrangement joins TRBV4-3 to TRBJ2-5; possible D gene TRBD1, 5 bases. Germline values: CDR1 LGHNA, CDR2 YSLEER. The CDR3 is made up of 15 amino acids. Trimming removed 2 bases from V and 2 bases from J, with 12 bases in between.